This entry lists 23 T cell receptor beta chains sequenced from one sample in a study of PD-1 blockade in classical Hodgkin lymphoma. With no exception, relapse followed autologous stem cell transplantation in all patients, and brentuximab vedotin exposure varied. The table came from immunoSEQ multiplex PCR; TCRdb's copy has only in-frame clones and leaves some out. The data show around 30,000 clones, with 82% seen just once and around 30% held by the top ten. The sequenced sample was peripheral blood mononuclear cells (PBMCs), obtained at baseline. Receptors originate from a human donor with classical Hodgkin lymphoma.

CDR3 sequence: CASSIDLQGGQPQHF. The CDR3 bases are TGTGCCAGCAGTATAGATCTACAGGGAGGGCAGCCCCAGCATTTT. This chain uses TRBV6-5 with TRBJ1-5, with a tentative D call TRBD1 (6 bases). The CDR3 covers 15 residues. Trimming stripped 5 bases from V and 7 bases from J, with 18 bases between. Germline V gene data show CDR1 as MNHEY and CDR2 as SVGAGI.

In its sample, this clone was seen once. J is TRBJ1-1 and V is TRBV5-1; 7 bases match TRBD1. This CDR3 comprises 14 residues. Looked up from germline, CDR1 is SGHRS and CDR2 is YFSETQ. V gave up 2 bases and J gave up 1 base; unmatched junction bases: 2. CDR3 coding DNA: TGCGCCAGCAGCTTAGGGACAGAGAACACTGAAGCTTTCTTT. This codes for CASSLGTENTEAFF.

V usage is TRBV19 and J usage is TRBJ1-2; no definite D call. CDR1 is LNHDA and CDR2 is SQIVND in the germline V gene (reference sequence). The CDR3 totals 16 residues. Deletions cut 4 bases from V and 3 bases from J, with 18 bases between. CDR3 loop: CASSSRRAPLHYGYTF. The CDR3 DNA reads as TGTGCCAGTAGTAGTAGAAGGGCTCCCCTTCACTATGGCTACACCTTC.

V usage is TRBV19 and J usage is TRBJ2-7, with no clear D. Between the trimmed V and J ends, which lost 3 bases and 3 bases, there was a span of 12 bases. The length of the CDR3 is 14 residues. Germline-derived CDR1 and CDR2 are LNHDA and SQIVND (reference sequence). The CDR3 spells CASSMRFSGYEQYF. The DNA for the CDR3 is TGTGCCAGTAGTATGAGGTTTTCGGGCTACGAGCAGTACTTC. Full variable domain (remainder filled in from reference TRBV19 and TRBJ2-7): DGGITQSPKYLFRKEGQNVTLSCEQNLNHDAMYWYRQDPGQGLRLIYYSQIVNDFQKGDIAEGYSVSREKKESFPLTVTSAQKNPTAFYLCASSMRFSGYEQYFGPGTRLTVT.

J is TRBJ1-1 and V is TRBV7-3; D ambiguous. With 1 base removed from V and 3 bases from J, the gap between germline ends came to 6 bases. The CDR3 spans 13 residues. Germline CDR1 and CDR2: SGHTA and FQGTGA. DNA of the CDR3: TGTGCCAGCAGCTTAATGCGGGACACTGAAGCTTTCTTT. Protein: CASSLMRDTEAFF.

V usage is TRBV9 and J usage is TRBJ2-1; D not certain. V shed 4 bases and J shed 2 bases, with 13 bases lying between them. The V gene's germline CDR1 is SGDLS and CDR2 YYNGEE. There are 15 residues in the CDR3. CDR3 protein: CASSRDGSAYNEQFF. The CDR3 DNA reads TGTGCCAGCAGCCGTGACGGCTCGGCCTACAATGAGCAGTTCTTC.

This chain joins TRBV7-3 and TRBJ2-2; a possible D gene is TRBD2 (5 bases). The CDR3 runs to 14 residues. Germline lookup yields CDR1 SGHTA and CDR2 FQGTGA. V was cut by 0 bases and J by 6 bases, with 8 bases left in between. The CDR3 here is CASSLTHGAGELFF. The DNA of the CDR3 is TGTGCCAGCAGCTTAACGCACGGGGCCGGGGAGCTGTTTTTT.

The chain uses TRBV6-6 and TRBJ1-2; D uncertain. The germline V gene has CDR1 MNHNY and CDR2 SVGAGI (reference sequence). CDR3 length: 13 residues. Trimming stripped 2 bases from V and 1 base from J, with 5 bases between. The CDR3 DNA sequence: TGTGCCAGCAGTTACCAGGATAACTATGGCTACACCTTC. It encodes CASSYQDNYGYTF.

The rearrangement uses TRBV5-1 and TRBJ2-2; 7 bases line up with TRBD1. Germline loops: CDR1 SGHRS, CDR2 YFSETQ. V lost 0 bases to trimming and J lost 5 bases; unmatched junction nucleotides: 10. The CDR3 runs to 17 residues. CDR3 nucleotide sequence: TGCGCCAGCAGCTTGGAACCAGGGGGAATTAGAACCGGGGAGCTGTTTTTT. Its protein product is CASSLEPGGIRTGELFF.

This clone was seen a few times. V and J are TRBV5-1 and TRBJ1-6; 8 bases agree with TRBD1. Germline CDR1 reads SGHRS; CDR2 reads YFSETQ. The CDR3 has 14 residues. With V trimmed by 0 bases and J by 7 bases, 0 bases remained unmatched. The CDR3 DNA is TGCGCCAGCAGCTTGGACAGGGGGAATTCACCCCTCCACTTT. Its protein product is CASSLDRGNSPLHF.

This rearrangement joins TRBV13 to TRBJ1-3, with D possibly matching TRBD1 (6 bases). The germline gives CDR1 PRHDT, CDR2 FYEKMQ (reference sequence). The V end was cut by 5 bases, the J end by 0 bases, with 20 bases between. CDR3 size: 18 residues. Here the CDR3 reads CASSETSYRAYSGNTIYF. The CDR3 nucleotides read TGTGCCAGCAGCGAAACCAGTTACAGGGCTTACTCTGGAAACACCATATATTTT.

DNA of the CDR3: TGTGCCAGCAGCCACGCCTCGGGGGAAGCTTTCTTT. Its translation: CASSHASGEAFF. The chain has TRBV4-2 and TRBJ1-1; the D is unclear. Germline lookup yields CDR1 LGHNA and CDR2 YNFKEQ. The CDR3 contains 12 residues. Trimming stripped 3 bases from V and 8 bases from J, with 10 bases between.

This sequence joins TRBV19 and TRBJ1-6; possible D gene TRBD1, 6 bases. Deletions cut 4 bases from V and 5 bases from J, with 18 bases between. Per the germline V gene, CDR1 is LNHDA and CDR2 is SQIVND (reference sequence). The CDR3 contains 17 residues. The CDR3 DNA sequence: TGTGCCAGTAGTACCCGGGGCCCTCAGGGGAATAATTCACCCCTCCACTTT. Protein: CASSTRGPQGNNSPLHF.

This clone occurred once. Written as DNA, the CDR3 is TGTGCCAGCAGTAGCGGGGACAGGGGTTTCTATGGCTACACCTTC. This translates into CASSSGDRGFYGYTF. The rearrangement links TRBV28 to TRBJ1-2, with 10 bases lining up with TRBD1. Germline-derived CDR1 and CDR2 are MDHEN and SYDVKM. There are 15 residues in the CDR3. V dropped 5 bases and J dropped 4; count of bases not matched to a gene: 7.

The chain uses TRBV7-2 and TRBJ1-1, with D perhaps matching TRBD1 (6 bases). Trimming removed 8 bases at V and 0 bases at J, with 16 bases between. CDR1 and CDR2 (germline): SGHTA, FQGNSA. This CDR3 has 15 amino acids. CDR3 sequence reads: CASFGQNVMNTEAFF. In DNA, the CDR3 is TGTGCCAGCTTCGGACAGAATGTAATGAACACTGAAGCTTTCTTT.

CDR3 protein: CASSFYRDGNQPQHF. The CDR3 bases are TGTGCCAGCAGTTTTTACCGGGACGGGAATCAGCCCCAGCATTTT. V and J are TRBV2 and TRBJ1-5; possible D gene TRBD1, 5 bases. Trimming shortened V by 5 bases and J by 4 bases, and 15 bases separated the two germline ends. From germline, CDR1 is SNHLY and CDR2 FYNNEI. This CDR3 is 15 amino acids long.

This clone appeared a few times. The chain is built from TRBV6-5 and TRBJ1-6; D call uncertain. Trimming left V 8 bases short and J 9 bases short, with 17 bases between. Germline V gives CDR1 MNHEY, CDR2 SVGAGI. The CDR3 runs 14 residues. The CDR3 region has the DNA TGTGCCAGCGGTAGGGATCAGGCTGGTTCACCCCTCCACTTT. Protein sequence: CASGRDQAGSPLHF.

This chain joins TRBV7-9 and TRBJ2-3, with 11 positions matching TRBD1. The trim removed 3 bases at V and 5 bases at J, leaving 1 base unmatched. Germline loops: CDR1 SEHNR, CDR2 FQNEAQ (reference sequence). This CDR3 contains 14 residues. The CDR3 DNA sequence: TGTGCCAGCAGCTTCGGGACAGGGGGAGATACGCAGTATTTT. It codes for CASSFGTGGDTQYF.

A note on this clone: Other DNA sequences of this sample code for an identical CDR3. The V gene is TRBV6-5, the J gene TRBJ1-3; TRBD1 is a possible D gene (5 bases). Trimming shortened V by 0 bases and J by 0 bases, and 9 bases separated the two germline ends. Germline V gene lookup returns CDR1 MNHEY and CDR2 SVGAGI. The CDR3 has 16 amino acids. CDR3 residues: CASSYSRQLSGNTIYF. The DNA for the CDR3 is TGTGCCAGCAGTTACTCGCGACAGCTCTCTGGAAACACCATATATTTT.

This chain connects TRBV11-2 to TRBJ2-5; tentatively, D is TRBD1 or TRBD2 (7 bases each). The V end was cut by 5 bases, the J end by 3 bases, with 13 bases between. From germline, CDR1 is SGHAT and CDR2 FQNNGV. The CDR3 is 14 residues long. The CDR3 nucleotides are TGTGCCAGCAGCAGCGGGACAGAGAAAGAGACCCAGTACTTC. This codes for CASSSGTEKETQYF. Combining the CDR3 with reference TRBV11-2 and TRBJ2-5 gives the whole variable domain EAGVAQSPRYKIIEKRQSVAFWCNPISGHATLYWYQQILGQGPKLLIQFQNNGVVDDSQLPKDRFSAERLKGVDSTLKIQPAKLEDSAVYLCASSSGTEKETQYFGPGTRLLVL.

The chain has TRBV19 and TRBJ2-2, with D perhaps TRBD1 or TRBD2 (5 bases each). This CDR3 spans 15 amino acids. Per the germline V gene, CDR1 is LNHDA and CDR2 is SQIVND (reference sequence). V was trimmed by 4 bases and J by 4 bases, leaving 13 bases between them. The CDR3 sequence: CASSSFQGATGELFF. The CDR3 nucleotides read TGTGCCAGTAGTAGTTTCCAGGGAGCCACCGGGGAGCTGTTTTTT.

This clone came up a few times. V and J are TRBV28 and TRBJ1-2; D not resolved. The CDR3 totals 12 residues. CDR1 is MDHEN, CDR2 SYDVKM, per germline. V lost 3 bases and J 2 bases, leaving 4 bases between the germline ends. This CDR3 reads CASSLMNYGYTF. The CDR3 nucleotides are TGTGCCAGCAGTTTGATGAACTATGGCTACACCTTC.

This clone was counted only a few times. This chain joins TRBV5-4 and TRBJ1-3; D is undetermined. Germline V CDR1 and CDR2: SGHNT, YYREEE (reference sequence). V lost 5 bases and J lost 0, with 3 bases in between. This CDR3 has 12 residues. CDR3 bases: TGTGCCAGCAGTCCCTCTGGAAACACCATATATTTT. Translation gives CASSPSGNTIYF.